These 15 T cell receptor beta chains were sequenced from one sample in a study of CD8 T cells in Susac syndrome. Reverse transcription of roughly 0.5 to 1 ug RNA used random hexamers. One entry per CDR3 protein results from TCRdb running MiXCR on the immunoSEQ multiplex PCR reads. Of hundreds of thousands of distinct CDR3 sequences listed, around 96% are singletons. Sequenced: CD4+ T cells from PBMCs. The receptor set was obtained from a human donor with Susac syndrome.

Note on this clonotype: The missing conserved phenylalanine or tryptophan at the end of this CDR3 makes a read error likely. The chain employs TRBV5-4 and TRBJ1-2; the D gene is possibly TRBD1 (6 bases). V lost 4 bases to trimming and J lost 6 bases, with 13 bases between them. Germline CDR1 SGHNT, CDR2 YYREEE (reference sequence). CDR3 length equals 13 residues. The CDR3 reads CASSRQGLDGYTL. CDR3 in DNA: TGTGCCAGCAGCCGCCAGGGGTTGGATGGCTACACCCTC.

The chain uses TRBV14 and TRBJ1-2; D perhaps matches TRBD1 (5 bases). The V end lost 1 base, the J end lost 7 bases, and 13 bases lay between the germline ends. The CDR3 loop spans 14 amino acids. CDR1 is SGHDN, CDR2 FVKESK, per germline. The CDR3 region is CASSQAGREPGYTF. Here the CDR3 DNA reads TGTGCCAGCAGCCAAGCGGGCAGGGAACCTGGCTACACCTTC.

CDR3 sequence reads: CASSQGRNYEQYF. CDR3 in DNA: TGTGCCAGCAGCCAGGGGCGGAACTACGAGCAGTACTTC. J is TRBJ2-7 and V is TRBV11-3; the D gene is possibly TRBD1 (6 bases). V lost 5 bases and J 3 bases, leaving 11 bases between the germline ends. Germline V gives CDR1 SGHNT, CDR2 YENEEA. The CDR3 length is 13 residues. The full variable domain, completed using reference TRBV11-3 and TRBJ2-7, is EAGVVQSPRYKIIEKKQPVAFWCNPISGHNTLYWYLQNLGQGPELLIRYENEEAVDDSQLPKDRFSAERLKGVDSTLKIQPAELGDSAVYLCASSQGRNYEQYFGPGTRLTVT.

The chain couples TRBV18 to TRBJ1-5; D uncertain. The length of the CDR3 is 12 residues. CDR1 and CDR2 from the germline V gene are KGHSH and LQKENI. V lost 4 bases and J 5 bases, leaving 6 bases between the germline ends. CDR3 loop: CASSQTDQPQHF. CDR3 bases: TGTGCCAGCTCACAAACTGATCAGCCCCAGCATTTT. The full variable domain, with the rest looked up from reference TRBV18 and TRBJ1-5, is NAGVMQNPRHLVRRRGQEARLRCSPMKGHSHVYWYRQLPEEGLKFMVYLQKENIIDESGMPKERFSAEFPKEGPSILRIQQVVRGDSAAYFCASSQTDQPQHFGDGTRLSIL.

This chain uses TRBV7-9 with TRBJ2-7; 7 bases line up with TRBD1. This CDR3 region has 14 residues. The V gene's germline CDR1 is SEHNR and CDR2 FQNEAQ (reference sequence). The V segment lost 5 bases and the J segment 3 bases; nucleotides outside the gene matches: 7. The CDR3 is CASSERQGGYEQYF. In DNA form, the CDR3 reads TGTGCCAGCAGCGAGAGACAGGGTGGCTACGAGCAGTACTTC.

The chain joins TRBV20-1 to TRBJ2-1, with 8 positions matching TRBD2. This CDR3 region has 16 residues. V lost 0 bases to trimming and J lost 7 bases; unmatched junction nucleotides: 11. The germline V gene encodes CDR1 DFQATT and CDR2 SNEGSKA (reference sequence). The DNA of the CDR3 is TGCAGTGCTAGAGATTGGGGGGAACTAGCGGTGAATGAGCAGTTCTTC. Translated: CSARDWGELAVNEQFF.

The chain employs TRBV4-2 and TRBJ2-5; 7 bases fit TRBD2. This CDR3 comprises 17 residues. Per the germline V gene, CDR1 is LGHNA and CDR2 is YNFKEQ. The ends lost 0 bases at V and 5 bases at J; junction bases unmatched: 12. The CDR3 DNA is TGTGCCAGCAGCCAAGATTGGGGGGGACTCCCGGTGGAGACCCAGTACTTC. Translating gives CASSQDWGGLPVETQYF.

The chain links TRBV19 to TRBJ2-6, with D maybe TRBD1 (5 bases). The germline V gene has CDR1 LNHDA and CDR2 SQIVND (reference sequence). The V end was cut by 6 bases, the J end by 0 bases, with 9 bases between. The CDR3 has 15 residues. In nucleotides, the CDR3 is TGTGCCAGTAGACAGGCGCACTCTGGGGCCAACGTCCTGACTTTC. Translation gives CASRQAHSGANVLTF.

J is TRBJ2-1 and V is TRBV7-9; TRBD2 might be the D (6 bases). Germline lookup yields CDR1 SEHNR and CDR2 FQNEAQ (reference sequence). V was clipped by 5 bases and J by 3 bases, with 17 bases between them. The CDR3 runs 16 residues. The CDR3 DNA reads TGTGCCAGCAGCCCTTACGTAGGAGCGGGCTACAATGAGCAGTTCTTC. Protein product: CASSPYVGAGYNEQFF.

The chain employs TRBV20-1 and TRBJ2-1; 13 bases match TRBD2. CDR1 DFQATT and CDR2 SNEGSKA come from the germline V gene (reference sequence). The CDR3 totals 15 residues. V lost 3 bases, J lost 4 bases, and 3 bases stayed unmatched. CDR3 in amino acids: CSARTSGRSYNEQFF. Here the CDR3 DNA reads TGCAGTGCTAGGACTAGCGGGAGGTCGTACAATGAGCAGTTCTTC.

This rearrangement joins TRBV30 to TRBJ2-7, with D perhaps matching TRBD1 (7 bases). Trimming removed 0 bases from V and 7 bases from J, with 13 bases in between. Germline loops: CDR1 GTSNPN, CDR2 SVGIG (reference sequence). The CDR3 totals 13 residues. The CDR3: CAWSVRRGREQYF. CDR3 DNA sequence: TGTGCCTGGAGTGTTAGGAGGGGGCGAGAGCAGTACTTC.

DNA of the CDR3: TGTGCCTGCCAAACCGGGACAAGGAACGACTATGGCTACACCTTC. It yields the protein CACQTGTRNDYGYTF. This rearrangement joins TRBV30 to TRBJ1-2, with TRBD1 as a possible D gene (6 bases). The CDR3 spans 15 residues. Germline V gene lookup returns CDR1 GTSNPN and CDR2 SVGIG (reference sequence). Trimming shortened V by 6 bases and J by 3 bases, and 20 bases separated the two germline ends. Looking up the rest from reference TRBV30 and TRBJ1-2 gives the full variable domain: SQTIHQWPATLVQPVGSPLSLECTVEGTSNPNLYWYRQAAGRGLQLLFYSVGIGQISSEVPQNLSASRPQDRQFILSSKKLLLSDSGFYLCACQTGTRNDYGYTFGSGTRLTVV.

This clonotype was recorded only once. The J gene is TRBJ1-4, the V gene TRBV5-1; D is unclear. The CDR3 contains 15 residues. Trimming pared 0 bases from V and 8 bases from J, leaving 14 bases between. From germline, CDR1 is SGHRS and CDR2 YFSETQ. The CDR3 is CASSLDPNQGEKLFF. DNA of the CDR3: TGCGCCAGCAGCTTGGACCCCAACCAAGGGGAAAAACTGTTTTTT.

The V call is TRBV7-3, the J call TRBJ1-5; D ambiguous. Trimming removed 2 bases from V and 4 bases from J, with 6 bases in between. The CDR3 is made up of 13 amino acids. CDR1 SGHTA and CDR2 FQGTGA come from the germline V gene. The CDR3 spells CASSLQANQPQHF. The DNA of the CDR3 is TGTGCCAGCAGCTTACAGGCGAATCAGCCCCAGCATTTT. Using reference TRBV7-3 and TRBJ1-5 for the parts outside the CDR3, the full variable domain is GAGVSQTPSNKVTEKGKYVELRCDPISGHTALYWYRQSLGQGPEFLIYFQGTGAADDSGLPNDRFFAVRPEGSVSTLKIQRTERGDSAVYLCASSLQANQPQHFGDGTRLSIL.

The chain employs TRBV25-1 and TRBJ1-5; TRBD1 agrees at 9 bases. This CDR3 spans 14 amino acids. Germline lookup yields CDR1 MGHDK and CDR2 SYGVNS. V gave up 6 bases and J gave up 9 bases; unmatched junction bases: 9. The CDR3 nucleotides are TGTGCCAGCAGGGCCGGGACAGGGTGGGGGCCCCAGCATTTT. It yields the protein CASRAGTGWGPQHF.